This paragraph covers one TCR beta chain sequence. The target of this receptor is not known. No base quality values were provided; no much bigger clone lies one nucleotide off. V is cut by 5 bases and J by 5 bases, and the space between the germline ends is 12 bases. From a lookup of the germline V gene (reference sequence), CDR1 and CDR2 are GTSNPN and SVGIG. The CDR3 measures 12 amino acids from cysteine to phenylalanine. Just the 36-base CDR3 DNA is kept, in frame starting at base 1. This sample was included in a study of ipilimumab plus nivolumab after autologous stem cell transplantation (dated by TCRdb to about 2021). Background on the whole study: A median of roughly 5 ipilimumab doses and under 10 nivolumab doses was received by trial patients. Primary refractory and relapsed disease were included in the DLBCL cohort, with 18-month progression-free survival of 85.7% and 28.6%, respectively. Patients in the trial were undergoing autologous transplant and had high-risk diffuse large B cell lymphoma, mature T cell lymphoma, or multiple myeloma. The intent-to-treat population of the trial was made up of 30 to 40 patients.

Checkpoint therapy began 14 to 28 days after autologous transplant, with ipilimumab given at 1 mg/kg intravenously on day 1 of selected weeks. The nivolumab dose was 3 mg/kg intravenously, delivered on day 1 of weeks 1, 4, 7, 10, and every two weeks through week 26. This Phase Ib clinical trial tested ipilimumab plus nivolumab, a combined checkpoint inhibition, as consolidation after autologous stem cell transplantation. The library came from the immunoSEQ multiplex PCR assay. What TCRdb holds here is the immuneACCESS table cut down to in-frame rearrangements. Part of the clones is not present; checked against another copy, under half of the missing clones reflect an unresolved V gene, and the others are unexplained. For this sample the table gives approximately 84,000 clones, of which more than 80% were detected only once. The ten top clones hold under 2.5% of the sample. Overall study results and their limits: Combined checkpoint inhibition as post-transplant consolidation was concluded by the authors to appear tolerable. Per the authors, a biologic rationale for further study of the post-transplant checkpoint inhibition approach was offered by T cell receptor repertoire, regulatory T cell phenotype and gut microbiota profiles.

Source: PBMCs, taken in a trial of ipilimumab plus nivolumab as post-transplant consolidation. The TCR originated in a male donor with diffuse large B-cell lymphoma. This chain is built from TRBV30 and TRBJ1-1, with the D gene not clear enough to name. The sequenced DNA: TGTGCCTGGTCACGGGTTTTAACTGAAGCTTTCTTT. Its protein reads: CAWSRVLTEAFF.